These T cell receptor beta chains were read from a single sample in a study of CD4 T cells in relation to SARS-CoV-2 and coronaviruses. Clones were sequenced by immunoSEQ multiplex PCR, and TCRdb holds only the in-frame ones, with some missing. The sample records more than 20,000 clones, roughly 71% being singletons. No cognate antigen is known for these TCRs. The sequenced sample was CD4+ T cells from PBMCs, cultured in vitro. The receptors were gathered from a human donor in good health. The CDR3 runs from the conserved cysteine through the conserved F or W. The D gene is left open where the match is weak. Size is stated for part of the rows, as once, few or many counts, or as a class when the clone is expanded.

D gene,J gene,clone size,V gene,CDR3 DNA,CDR3 protein
NA,TRBJ2-3,NA,TRBV4-3,TGCGCCAGCAGCCAAGAATGGGCCGCTGCTAGCACAGATACGCAGTATTTT,CASSQEWAAASTDTQYF
NA,TRBJ1-2,NA,TRBV5-6,TGTGCCAGCAGCATGACCCCAAGGGACTATGGCTACACCTTC,CASSMTPRDYGYTF
NA,TRBJ2-7,NA,TRBV7-2,TGTGCCAGCAGCTCCAACCCAGGGTTGTACGAGCAGTACTTC,CASSSNPGLYEQYF
NA,TRBJ2-7,NA,TRBV29-1,TGCAGCGTACTAGCTCCGTACGAGCAGTACTTC,CSVLAPYEQYF
TRBD1,TRBJ1-2,NA,TRBV5-4,TGTGCCAGCAGCTTCTTGGACAGGTTTAACTATGGCTACACCTTC,CASSFLDRFNYGYTF
NA,TRBJ2-2,NA,TRBV12-3/TRBV12-4,TGTGCCAGCAGACCAACTCAGGCCGGGGAGCTGTTTTTT,CASRPTQAGELFF
TRBD1,TRBJ2-5,NA,TRBV7-2,TGTGCCAGCAGCGTTAGACAGGGGTGGGGAGAGACCCAGTACTTC,CASSVRQGWGETQYF
NA,TRBJ1-4,NA,TRBV25-1,TGTGCCAGCAGATCGACAGCGTTGTCAGAAAAACTGTTTTTT,CASRSTALSEKLFF
TRBD1,TRBJ1-3,NA,TRBV5-1,TGCGCCAGCAGCTTCACCGGGACAGGGGGTCGAAACACCATATATTTT,CASSFTGTGGRNTIYF
NA,TRBJ2-5,medium-sized,TRBV7-9,TGTGCCAGCAGCTTGGTTGAGACCCAGTACTTC,CASSLVETQYF
NA,TRBJ2-7,NA,TRBV10-3,TGTGCCATCAGTGAGTCCGGGCCCTCCTACGAGCAGTACTTC,CAISESGPSYEQYF
TRBD1,TRBJ1-5,NA,TRBV4-1,TGCGCCAGCAGCCAAGAGCAGGGGGCAGTTCGCGGTCAGCCCCAGCATTTT,CASSQEQGAVRGQPQHF
NA,TRBJ1-1,NA,TRBV7-2,TGTGCCAGCAGCTTAAGGCTTTCAGGGCTTACGGACACTGAAGCTTTCTTT,CASSLRLSGLTDTEAFF
NA,TRBJ1-2,NA,TRBV4-3,TGCGCCAGCAGCCAAGACGGGGGCAGGGGACTTGCTAACTATGGCTACACCTTC,CASSQDGGRGLANYGYTF
NA,TRBJ1-6,NA,TRBV5-4,TGTGCCAGCAAGGGGGATAATTCACCCCTCCACTTT,CASKGDNSPLHF
NA,TRBJ2-2,few,TRBV7-6,TGTGCCAGCAACTATATGGGACCCAACACCGGGGAGCTGTTTTTT,CASNYMGPNTGELFF
NA,TRBJ1-2,once,TRBV5-4,TGTGCCAGCAGTCAAAGTCCGCGGACAGCGAACGGCTACACCTTC,CASSQSPRTANGYTF
TRBD1,TRBJ2-1,NA,TRBV3-1/TRBV3-2,TGTGCCAGCACCGAAGGGACAGGGAATGACAATGAGCAGTTCTTC,CASTEGTGNDNEQFF
NA,TRBJ1-6,NA,TRBV28,TGTGCCAGCAGTTTCGGTGTTAATAATTCACCCCTCCACTTT,CASSFGVNNSPLHF
NA,TRBJ1-5,NA,TRBV19,TGTGCCAGTAGTATAGATTGGCAGGGGAACAATCAGCCCCAGCATTTT,CASSIDWQGNNQPQHF
NA,TRBJ2-3,NA,TRBV20-1,TGCAGTGCTAGTGTGTCCCCCCGCAGCACAGATACGCAGTATTTT,CSASVSPRSTDTQYF
NA,TRBJ2-2,few,TRBV5-1,TGCGCCAGCAGCCCGCCGGCCGGGACTCAGAACACCGGGGAGCTGTTTTTT,CASSPPAGTQNTGELFF
TRBD2,TRBJ2-2,NA,TRBV5-1,TGCGCCAGCAGCTTTGCCGGGGTAGCGGGTCGAACCGGGGAGCTGTTTTTT,CASSFAGVAGRTGELFF
NA,TRBJ1-2,NA,TRBV7-9,TGTGCCAGCAGCTTAGTCGGGATCGGTGGCTACACCTTC,CASSLVGIGGYTF
NA,TRBJ1-4,NA,TRBV6-5,TGTGCCAGCAGTTACGGGGTAACTAATGAAAAACTGTTTTTT,CASSYGVTNEKLFF
NA,TRBJ1-2,NA,TRBV25-1,TGTGCCAGCAGCCCTTCCGGAACCTATGGCTACACCTTC,CASSPSGTYGYTF
NA,TRBJ2-7,NA,TRBV5-4,TGTGCCAGCAGCTTGGCAACTACGGAGCAGTACTTC,CASSLATTEQYF
NA,TRBJ2-2,NA,TRBV19,TGTGCCAGTAGTATAAGGGACCCCCCGGGGGAGCTGTTTTTT,CASSIRDPPGELFF
NA,TRBJ1-5,once,TRBV3-1/TRBV3-2,TGTGCCAGCAGCCCTACAGTTAGCAATCAGCCCCAGCATTTT,CASSPTVSNQPQHF
NA,TRBJ1-5,few,TRBV18,TGTGCCAGCTCACCAACGGGGGCAAAGAATCAGCCCCAGCATTTT,CASSPTGAKNQPQHF
NA,TRBJ1-6,NA,TRBV19,TGTGCCACCAACCCCTCGCCCATCTCCTATAATTCACCCCTCCACTTT,CATNPSPISYNSPLHF
NA,TRBJ2-1,few,TRBV19,TGTGCCAGTAGTATGTTTGGAGGGCAGGGGAATGAGCAGTTCTTC,CASSMFGGQGNEQFF
NA,TRBJ1-2,few,TRBV12-3/TRBV12-4,TGTGCCAGCAGCACCGCTAAGGAGGGGGGCTACACCTTC,CASSTAKEGGYTF
TRBD1,TRBJ2-4,NA,TRBV7-2,TGTGCCAGCAGCTCCACGGGACAGGGGAGGGTAGGCTTC,CASSSTGQGRVGF
NA,TRBJ1-5,few,TRBV5-4,TGTGCCAGCAGCTTGGATTCCGGACATTACCAGCATTTT,CASSLDSGHYQHF